Reported below is one TCR beta chain. Its antigen is unknown. Per-nucleotide qualities are absent, and no much larger clonotype sits a single base away. In the same sample, other DNA sequences code for this CDR3. Trimming takes 0 bases from V and 1 base from J, and the germline ends sit 4 bases apart. Per the germline V gene, SGHDT is the CDR1 and YYEEEE is the CDR2. The CDR3 holds 13 amino acids from the cysteine to the phenylalanine. The CDR3 DNA has 39 bases and is translated from base 1. These data are taken from a study of graft-versus-host responses after intestinal transplantation (dated by TCRdb to about 2021). For the study in its entirety: Multivisceral, liver-intestinal, or isolated intestinal transplants were received by the recipients. Anti-thymocyte globulin induction was given to all recipients, followed by maintenance tacrolimus and steroids for two to four years. After intestinal transplantation, graft-versus-host and host-versus-graft alloreactive T cell clones were followed in the graft, circulation and bone marrow using bulk TCR-beta CDR3 sequencing. Alloreactive clones were identified by sequencing pre-transplant mixed lymphocyte reaction products and comparing them with unstimulated pre-transplant donor and recipient T cells. The cohort enrolled 20 to 30 intestinal transplant recipients, one of whom was a retransplant, and a few patients without pretransplant specimens were excluded. A peak of at least 4% donor T cells among recipient peripheral blood mononuclear cells was the definition used for donor T cell macrochimerism. Samples from a few later patients were sequenced in-house on an Illumina MiSeq with MiXCR processing rather than by the commercial service.

To isolate intraepithelial and lamina propria lymphocytes from graft specimens, dithiothreitol, EDTA incubations and collagenase D digestion were used. Serial intestinal graft biopsy specimens collected up to 600 days after transplant underwent bulk TCR-beta sequencing. General findings and caveats noted by the study authors: High GvH to HvG T cell clonal ratios were observed in the allografts of patients with donor T cell macrochimerism. GvH clones were detected in recipient bone marrow, and some of these GvH clones were observed earlier in ileal mucosa or blood, consistent with an intestinal mucosal origin. The conclusions were limited by the relatively low number and heterogeneity of the intestinal transplant patients. Early after transplant, peak levels of circulating GvH clones were associated with declines in HvG clones.

Library method: the immunoSEQ multiplex PCR assay. Adaptive Biotechnologies carried out high-throughput TCR-beta CDR3 sequencing of genomic DNA for most patients. Concerning the study's data processing: TCR sequencing data for over 15 patients were retrieved from Adaptive's ImmunoSEQ software; a few other patients were processed with MiXCR and VDJtools. CDR3 nucleotide sequences shared by donor and recipient were removed because the origin of these sequences could not be assigned. Alloreactive clones required at least 2-fold expansion over unstimulated cells and minimum CFSE-low frequency of 0.002% (template counts) or 0.001% (read counts). Clones were considered mappable if detected in sequenced pre-transplant spleen, lymph node, or MLR CFSE-low populations of the donor or recipient. Cumulative frequency of alloreactive clones was calculated as a percentage of all sequences weighted by copy number. Drawn from immuneACCESS, this table holds only the in-frame rearrangements with V and J called that TCRdb kept. Clones are partly lost; checked studies trace under half to an unresolved V gene and leave the rest unexplained. V and J calls and clone size are given by that table; D and trimming were obtained from the DNA. In this sample the table shows about 4,500 clones, approximately 83% of which occur a single time. The ten biggest clones cover around 15% of the sample.

The rearrangement combines TRBV5-6 with TRBJ1-2; the D segment cannot be called with confidence. Material: ileum tissue, obtained approximately 340 days after intestinal transplantation. The TCR was taken from a human patient who received an intestinal transplant, so some T cells may come from the graft donor. CDR3 reads: CASSLGGNYGYTF. The DNA sequence is as follows: TGTGCCAGCAGCTTGGGAGGTAACTATGGCTACACCTTC.